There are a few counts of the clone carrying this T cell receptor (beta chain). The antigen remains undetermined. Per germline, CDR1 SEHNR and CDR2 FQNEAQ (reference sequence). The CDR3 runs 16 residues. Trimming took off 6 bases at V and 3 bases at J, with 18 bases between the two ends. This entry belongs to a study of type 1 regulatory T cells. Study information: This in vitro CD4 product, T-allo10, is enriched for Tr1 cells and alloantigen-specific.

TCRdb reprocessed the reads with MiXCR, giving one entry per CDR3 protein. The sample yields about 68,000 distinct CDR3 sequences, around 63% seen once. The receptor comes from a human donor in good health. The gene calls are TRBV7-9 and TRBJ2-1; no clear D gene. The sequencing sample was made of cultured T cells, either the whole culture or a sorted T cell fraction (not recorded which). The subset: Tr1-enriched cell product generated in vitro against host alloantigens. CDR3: CASSSRLSELYNEQFF. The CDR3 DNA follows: TGTGCCAGCAGTTCTAGGCTGTCGGAGCTCTACAATGAGCAGTTCTTC. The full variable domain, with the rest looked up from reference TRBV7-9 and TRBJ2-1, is DTGVSQNPRHKITKRGQNVTFRCDPISEHNRLYWYRQTLGQGPEFLTYFQNEAQLEKSRLLSDRFSAERPKGSFSTLEIQRTEQGDSAMYLCASSSRLSELYNEQFFGPGTRLTVL.